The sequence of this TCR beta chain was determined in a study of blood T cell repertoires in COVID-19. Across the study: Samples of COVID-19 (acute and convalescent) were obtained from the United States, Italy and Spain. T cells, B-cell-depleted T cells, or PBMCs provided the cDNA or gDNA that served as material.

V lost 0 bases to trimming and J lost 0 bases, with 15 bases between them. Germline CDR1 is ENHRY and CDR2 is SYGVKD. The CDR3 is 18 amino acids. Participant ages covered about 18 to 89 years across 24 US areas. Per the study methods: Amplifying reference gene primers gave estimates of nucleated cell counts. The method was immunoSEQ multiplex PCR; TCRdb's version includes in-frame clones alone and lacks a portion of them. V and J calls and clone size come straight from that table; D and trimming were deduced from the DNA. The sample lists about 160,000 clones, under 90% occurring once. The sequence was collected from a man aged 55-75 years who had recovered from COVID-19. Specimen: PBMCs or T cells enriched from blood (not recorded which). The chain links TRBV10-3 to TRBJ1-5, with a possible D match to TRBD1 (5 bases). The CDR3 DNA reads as TGTGCCATCAGTGAGTCCTGGAGCAGGGCTTATAGCAATCAGCCCCAGCATTTT. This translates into CAISESWSRAYSNQPQHF.